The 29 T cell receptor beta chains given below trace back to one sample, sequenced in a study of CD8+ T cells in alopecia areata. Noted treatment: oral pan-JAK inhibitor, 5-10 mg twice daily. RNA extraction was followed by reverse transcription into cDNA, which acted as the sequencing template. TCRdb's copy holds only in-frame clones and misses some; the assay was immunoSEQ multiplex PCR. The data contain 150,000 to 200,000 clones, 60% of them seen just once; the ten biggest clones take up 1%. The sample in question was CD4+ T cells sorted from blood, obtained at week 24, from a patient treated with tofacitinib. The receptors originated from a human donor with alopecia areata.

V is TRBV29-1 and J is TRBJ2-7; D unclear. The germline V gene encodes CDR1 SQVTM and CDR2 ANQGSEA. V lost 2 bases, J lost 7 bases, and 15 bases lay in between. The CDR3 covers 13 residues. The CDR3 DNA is TGCAGCGTTGAACCTGGGTCTCTCGGAGAGCAGTACTTC. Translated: CSVEPGSLGEQYF.

The CDR3 nucleotides read TGTGCCACCAGCAGAGAAGGGACAGGGGATTTGGGCTACACCTTC. Amino acid sequence: CATSREGTGDLGYTF. This rearrangement joins TRBV15 to TRBJ1-2; 10 bases are a match to TRBD1. Unmatched junction bases numbered 6, after V lost 0 bases and J lost 8 bases. CDR3 length: 15 residues. Germline CDR1 reads LNHNV; CDR2 reads YYDKDF (reference sequence).

CDR3 DNA: TGTGCCACCAGCAGAGAAGGAGGGGTGTACGAGCAGTACTTC. Its protein product is CATSREGGVYEQYF. The gene calls are TRBV15 and TRBJ2-7; D might be TRBD2 (6 bases). The CDR3 contains 14 residues. V lost 0 bases and J lost 4, with 10 bases in between. Germline CDR1 reads LNHNV; CDR2 reads YYDKDF (reference sequence). Full variable domain (rest looked up from reference TRBV15 and TRBJ2-7): DAMVIQNPRYQVTQFGKPVTLSCSQTLNHNVMYWYQQKSSQAPKLLFHYYDKDFNNEADTPDNFQSRRPNTSFCFLDIRSPGLGDTAMYLCATSREGGVYEQYFGPGTRLTVT.

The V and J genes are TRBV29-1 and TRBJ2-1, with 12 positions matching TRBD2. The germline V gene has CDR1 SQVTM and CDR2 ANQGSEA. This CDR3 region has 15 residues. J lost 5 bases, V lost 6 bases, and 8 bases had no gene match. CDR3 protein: CSVSGLAGMNNEQFF. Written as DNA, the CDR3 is TGCAGCGTCTCCGGACTAGCGGGGATGAACAATGAGCAGTTCTTC.

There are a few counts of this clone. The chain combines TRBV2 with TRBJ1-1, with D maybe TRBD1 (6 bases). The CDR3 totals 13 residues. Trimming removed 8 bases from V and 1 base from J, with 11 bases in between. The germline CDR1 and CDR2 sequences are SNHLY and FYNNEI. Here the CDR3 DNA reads TGTGCCAGCCATAAGGGACAGAACACTGAAGCTTTCTTT. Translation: CASHKGQNTEAFF.

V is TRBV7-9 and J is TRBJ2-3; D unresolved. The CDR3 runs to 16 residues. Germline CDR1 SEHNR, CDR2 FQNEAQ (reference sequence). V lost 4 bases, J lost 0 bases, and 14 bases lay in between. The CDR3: CASSSRIHTSTDTQYF. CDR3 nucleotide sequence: TGTGCCAGCAGCTCCCGGATCCATACTAGCACAGATACGCAGTATTTT.

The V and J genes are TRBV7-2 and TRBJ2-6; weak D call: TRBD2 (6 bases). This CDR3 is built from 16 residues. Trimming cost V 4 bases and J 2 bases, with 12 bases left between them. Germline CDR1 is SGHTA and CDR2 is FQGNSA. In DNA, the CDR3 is TGTGCCAGCAGCTACTTCACTAGCACTGGGGCCAACGTCCTGACTTTC. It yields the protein CASSYFTSTGANVLTF.

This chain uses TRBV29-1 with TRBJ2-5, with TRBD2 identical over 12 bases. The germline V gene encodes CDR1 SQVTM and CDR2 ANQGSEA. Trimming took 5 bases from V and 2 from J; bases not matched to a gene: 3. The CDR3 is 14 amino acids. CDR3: CSVPTSGGQETQYF. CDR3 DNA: TGCAGCGTTCCGACTAGCGGGGGACAAGAGACCCAGTACTTC.

The CDR3 is CASSLGAGSTDGYTF. In DNA, the CDR3 is TGTGCCAGCAGCCTTGGGGCAGGGTCAACGGATGGCTACACCTTC. The chain combines TRBV27 with TRBJ1-2; D is possibly TRBD1 (5 bases). The CDR3 contains 15 residues. CDR1 and CDR2 (germline): MNHEY, SMNVEV (reference sequence). With 6 bases removed from V and 6 bases from J, the gap between germline ends came to 20 bases.

For the CDR3, the DNA is TGCAGCGTAGAGCATTGGAAAGGGGGAAACACTGAAGCTTTCTTT. Protein: CSVEHWKGGNTEAFF. The chain joins TRBV29-1 to TRBJ1-1; D possibly corresponds to TRBD1 (6 bases). The CDR3 sequence is 15 residues long. The V gene's germline CDR1 is SQVTM and CDR2 ANQGSEA. The germline V and J ends were trimmed by 6 bases and 2 bases, with 19 bases remaining between them.

CDR3 nucleotide sequence: TGCGCCAGCAGCCAGACAAAGGGGAGCGGCTACACCTTC. Its protein product is CASSQTKGSGYTF. J is TRBJ1-2 and V is TRBV4-1, with D perhaps TRBD1 (5 bases). CDR1 is MGHRA and CDR2 is YSYEKL in the germline V gene. V dropped 3 bases and J dropped 8 bases, with 13 bases sitting between them. This CDR3 region has 13 residues.

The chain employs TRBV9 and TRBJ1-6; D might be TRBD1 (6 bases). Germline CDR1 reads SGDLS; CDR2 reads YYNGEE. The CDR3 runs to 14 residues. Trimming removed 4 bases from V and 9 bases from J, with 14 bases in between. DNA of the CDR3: TGTGCCAGCAGCCCAAAGGGGGGGATTTCACCCCTCCACTTT. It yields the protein CASSPKGGISPLHF.

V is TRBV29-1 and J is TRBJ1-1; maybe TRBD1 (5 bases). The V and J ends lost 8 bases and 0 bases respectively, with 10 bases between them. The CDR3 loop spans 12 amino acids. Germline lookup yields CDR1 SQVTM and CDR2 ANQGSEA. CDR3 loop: CSLKGMNTEAFF. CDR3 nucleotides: TGCAGCCTTAAGGGGATGAACACTGAAGCTTTCTTT.

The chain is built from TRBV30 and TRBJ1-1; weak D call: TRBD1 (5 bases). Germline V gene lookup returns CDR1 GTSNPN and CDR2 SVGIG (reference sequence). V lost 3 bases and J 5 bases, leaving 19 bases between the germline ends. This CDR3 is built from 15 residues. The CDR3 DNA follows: TGTGCCTGGAGATCATTCGAGGGGCTGGGGACTGAAGCTTTCTTT. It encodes CAWRSFEGLGTEAFF. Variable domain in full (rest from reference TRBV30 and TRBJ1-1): SQTIHQWPATLVQPVGSPLSLECTVEGTSNPNLYWYRQAAGRGLQLLFYSVGIGQISSEVPQNLSASRPQDRQFILSSKKLLLSDSGFYLCAWRSFEGLGTEAFFGQGTRLTVV.

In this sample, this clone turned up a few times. CDR3 in DNA: TGCAGCGCCGCTTCCAGCGCCGGGGAGTACTTC. Its protein is CSAASSAGEYF. The gene calls are TRBV29-1 and TRBJ2-7; a possible D gene is TRBD2 (5 bases). Germline CDR1 SQVTM, CDR2 ANQGSEA. There are 11 residues in the CDR3. V was trimmed by 7 bases and J by 11 bases, leaving 18 bases between them.

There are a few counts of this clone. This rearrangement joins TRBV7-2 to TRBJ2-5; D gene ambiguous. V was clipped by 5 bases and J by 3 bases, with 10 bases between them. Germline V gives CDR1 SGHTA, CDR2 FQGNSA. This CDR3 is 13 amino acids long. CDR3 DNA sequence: TGTGCCAGCAGCCCCCGAAGCGAAGAGACCCAGTACTTC. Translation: CASSPRSEETQYF.

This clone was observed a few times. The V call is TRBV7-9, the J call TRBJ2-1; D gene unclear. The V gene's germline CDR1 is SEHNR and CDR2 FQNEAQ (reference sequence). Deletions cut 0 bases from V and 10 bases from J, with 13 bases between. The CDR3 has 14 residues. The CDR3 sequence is CASSLAVGNEEQFF. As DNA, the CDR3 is TGTGCCAGCAGCTTAGCGGTGGGGAACGAGGAGCAGTTCTTC.

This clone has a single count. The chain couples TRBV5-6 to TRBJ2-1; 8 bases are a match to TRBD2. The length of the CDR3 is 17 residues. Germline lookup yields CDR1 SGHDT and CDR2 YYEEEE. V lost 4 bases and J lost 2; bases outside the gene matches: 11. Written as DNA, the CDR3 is TGTGCCAGCAGCAAGTCACGGGGGGGCCAAACCTACAATGAGCAGTTCTTC. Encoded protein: CASSKSRGGQTYNEQFF.

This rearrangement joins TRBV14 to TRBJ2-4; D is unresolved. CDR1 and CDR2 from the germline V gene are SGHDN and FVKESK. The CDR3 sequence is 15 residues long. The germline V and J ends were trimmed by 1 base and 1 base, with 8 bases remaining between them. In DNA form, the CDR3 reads TGTGCCAGCAGCCAAGGTGGTATTGCCAAAAACATTCAGTACTTC. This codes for CASSQGGIAKNIQYF.

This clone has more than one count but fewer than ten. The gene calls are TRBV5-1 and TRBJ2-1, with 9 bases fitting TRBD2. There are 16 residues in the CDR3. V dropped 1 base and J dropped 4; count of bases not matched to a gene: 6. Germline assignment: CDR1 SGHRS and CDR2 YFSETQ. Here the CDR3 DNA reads TGCGCCAGCAGCTTGAGCAGCGGGGGGCAGTACAATGAGCAGTTCTTC. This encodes CASSLSSGGQYNEQFF.

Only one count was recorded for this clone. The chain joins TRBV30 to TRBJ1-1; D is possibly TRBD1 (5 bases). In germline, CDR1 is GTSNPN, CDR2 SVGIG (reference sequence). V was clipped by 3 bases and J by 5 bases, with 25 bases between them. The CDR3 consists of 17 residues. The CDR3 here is CAWRAGQIHRGRTEAFF. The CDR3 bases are TGTGCCTGGAGGGCAGGGCAGATCCACCGAGGGCGAACTGAAGCTTTCTTT.

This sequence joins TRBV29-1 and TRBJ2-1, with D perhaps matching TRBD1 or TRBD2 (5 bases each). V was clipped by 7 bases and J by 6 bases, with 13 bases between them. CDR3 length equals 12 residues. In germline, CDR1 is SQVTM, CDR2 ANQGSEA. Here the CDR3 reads CSASGTSNEQFF. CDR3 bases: TGCAGCGCTTCTGGGACCTCCAATGAGCAGTTCTTC.

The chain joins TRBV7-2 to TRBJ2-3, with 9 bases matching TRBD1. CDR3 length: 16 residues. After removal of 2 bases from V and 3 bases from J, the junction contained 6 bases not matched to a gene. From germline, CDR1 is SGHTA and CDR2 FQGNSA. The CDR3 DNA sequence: TGTGCCAGCAGCTTAAGGACAGGGGTTGTGACAGATACGCAGTATTTT. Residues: CASSLRTGVVTDTQYF. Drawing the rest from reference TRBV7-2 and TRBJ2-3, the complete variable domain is GAGVSQSPSNKVTEKGKDVELRCDPISGHTALYWYRQSLGQGLEFLIYFQGNSAPDKSGLPSDRFSAERTGGSVSTLTIQRTQQEDSAVYLCASSLRTGVVTDTQYFGPGTRLTVL.

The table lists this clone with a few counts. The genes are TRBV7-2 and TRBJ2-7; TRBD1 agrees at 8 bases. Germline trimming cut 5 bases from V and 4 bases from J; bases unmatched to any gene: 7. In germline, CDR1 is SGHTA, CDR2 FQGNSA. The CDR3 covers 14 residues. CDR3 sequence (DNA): TGTGCCAGCAGCCAGGCGACAGGGGATTACGAGCAGTACTTC. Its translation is CASSQATGDYEQYF.

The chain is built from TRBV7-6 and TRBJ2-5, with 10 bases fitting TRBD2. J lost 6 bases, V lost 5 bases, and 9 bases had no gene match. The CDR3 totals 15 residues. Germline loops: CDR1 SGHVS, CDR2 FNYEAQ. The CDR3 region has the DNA TGTGCCAGCAGCGCCCGCGTGACTAGCGGGCAGACCCAGTACTTC. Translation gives CASSARVTSGQTQYF.

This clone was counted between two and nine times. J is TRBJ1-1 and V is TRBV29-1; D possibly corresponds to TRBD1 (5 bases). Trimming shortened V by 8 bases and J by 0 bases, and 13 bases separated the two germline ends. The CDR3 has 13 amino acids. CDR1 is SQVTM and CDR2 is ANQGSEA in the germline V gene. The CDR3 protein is CSPRQRMNTEAFF. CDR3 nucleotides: TGCAGCCCTAGACAGCGGATGAACACTGAAGCTTTCTTT.

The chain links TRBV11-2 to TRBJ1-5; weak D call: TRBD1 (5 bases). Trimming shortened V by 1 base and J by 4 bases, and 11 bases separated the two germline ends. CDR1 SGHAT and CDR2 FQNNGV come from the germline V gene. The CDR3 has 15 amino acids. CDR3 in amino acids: CASSLGNRQNQPQHF. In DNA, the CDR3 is TGTGCCAGCAGCTTAGGTAACAGACAGAATCAGCCCCAGCATTTT.

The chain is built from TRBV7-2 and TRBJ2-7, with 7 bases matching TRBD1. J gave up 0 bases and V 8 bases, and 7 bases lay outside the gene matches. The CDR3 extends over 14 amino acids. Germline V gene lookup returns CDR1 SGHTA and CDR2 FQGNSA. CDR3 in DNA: TGTGCCAGCGCGAAGACAGGGATCTCCTACGAGCAGTACTTC. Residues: CASAKTGISYEQYF.

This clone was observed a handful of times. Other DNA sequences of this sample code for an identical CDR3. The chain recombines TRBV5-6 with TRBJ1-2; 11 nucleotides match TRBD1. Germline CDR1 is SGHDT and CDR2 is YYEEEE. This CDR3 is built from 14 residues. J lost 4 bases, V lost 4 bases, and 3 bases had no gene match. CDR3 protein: CASSGGQGAYGYTF. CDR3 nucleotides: TGTGCCAGCAGCGGTGGACAGGGGGCCTATGGCTACACCTTC.